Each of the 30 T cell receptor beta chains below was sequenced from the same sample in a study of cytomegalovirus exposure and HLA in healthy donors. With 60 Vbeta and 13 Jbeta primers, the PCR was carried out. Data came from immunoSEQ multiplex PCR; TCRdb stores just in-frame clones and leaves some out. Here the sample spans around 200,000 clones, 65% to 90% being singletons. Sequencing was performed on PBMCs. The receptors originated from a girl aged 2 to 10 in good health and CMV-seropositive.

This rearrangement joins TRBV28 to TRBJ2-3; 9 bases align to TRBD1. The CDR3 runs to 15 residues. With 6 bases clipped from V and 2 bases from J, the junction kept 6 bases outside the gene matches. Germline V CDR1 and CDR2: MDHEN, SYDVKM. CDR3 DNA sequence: TGTGCCAGCAGGAGCGGGACAGGGCTCACAGATACGCAGTATTTT. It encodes CASRSGTGLTDTQYF. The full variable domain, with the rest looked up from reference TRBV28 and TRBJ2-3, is DVKVTQSSRYLVKRTGEKVFLECVQDMDHENMFWYRQDPGLGLRLIYFSYDVKMKEKGDIPEGYSVSREKKERFSLILESASTNQTSMYLCASRSGTGLTDTQYFGPGTRLTVL.

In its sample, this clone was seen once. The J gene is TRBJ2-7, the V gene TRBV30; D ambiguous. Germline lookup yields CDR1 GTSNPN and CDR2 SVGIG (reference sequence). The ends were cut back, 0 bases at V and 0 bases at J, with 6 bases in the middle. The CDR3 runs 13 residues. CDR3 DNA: TGTGCCTGGAGTGTGTCCTCCTCCTACGAGCAGTACTTC. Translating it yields CAWSVSSSYEQYF.

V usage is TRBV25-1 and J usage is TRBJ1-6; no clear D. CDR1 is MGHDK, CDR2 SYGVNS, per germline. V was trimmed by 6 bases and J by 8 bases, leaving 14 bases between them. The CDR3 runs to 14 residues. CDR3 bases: TGTGCCAGCAGCCTAAGCGGGCTCCATTCACCCCTCCACTTT. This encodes CASSLSGLHSPLHF.

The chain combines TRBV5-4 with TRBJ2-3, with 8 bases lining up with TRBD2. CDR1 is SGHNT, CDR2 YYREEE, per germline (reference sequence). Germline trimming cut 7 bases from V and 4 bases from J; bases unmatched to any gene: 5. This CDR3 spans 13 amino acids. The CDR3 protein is CASGTSGSDTQYF. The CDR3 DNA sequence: TGTGCCAGCGGGACTAGTGGCTCAGATACGCAGTATTTT.

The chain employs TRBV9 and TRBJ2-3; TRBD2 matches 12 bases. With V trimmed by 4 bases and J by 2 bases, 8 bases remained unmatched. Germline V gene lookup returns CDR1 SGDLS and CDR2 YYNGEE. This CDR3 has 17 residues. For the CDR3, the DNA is TGTGCCAGCAGCACCCGGACTAGCGGGGATATCACAGATACGCAGTATTTT. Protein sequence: CASSTRTSGDITDTQYF. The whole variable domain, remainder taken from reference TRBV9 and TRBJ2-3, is DSGVTQTPKHLITATGQRVTLRCSPRSGDLSVYWYQQSLDQGLQFLIQYYNGEERAKGNILERFSAQQFPDLHSELNLSSLELGDSALYFCASSTRTSGDITDTQYFGPGTRLTVL.

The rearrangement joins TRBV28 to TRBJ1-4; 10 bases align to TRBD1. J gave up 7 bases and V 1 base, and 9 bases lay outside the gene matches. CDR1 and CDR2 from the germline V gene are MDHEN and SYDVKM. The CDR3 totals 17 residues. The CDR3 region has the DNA TGTGCCAGCAGTTTATTATGGGGGGACAGGGGTATTGAAAAACTGTTTTTT. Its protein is CASSLLWGDRGIEKLFF.

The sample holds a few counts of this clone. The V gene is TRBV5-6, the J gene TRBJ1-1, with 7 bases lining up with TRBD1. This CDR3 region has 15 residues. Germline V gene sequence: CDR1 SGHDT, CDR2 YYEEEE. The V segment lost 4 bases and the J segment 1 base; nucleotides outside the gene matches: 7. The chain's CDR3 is CASSLLTGPNTEAFF. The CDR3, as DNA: TGTGCCAGCAGCCTCTTGACAGGGCCGAACACTGAAGCTTTCTTT. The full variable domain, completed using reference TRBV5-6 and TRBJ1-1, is DAGVTQSPTHLIKTRGQQVTLRCSPKSGHDTVSWYQQALGQGPQFIFQYYEEEERQRGNFPDRFSGHQFPNYSSELNVNALLLGDSALYLCASSLLTGPNTEAFFGQGTRLTVV.

CDR3 DNA: TGTGCCAGCAGTCTGACAGGGTCAAGCTCCTATAATTCACCCCTCCACTTT. It encodes CASSLTGSSSYNSPLHF. The chain combines TRBV27 with TRBJ1-6, with 7 bases fitting TRBD1. The CDR3 covers 17 residues. The V and J ends lost 5 bases and 0 bases, in that order; junction bases with no gene match: 7. Per the germline V gene, CDR1 is MNHEY and CDR2 is SMNVEV (reference sequence).

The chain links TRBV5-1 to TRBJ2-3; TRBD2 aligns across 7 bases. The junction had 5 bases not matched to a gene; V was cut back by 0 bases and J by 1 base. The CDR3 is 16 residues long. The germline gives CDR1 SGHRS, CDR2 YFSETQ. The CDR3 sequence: CASSLGLALGTDTQYF. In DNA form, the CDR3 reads TGCGCCAGCAGCTTGGGACTAGCTTTGGGCACAGATACGCAGTATTTT.

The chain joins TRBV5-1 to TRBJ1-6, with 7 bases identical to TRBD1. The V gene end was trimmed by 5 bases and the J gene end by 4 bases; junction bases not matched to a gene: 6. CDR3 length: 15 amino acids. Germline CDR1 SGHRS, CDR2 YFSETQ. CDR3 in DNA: TGCGCCAGCAGTTCCGGGACAGCTTATAATTCACCCCTCCACTTT. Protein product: CASSSGTAYNSPLHF.

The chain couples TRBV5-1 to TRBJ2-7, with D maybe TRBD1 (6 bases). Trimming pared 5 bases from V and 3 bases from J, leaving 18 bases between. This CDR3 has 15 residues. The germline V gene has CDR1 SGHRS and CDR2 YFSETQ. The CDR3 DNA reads TGCGCCAGCAGGGATACAGGGTATGGGAACTACGAGCAGTACTTC. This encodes CASRDTGYGNYEQYF.

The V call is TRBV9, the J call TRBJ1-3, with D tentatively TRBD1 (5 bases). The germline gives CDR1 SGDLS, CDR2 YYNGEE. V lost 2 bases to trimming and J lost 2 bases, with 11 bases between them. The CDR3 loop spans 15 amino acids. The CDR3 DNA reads TGTGCCAGCAGCGTCGACAGTCGGGCTGGAAACACCATATATTTT. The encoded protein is CASSVDSRAGNTIYF.

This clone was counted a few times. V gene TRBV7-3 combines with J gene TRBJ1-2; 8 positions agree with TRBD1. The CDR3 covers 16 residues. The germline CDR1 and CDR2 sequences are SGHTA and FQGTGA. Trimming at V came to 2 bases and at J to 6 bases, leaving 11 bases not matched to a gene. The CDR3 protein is CASSLGPGGLRDGYTF. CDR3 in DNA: TGTGCCAGCAGCTTAGGGCCAGGGGGCCTCCGAGATGGCTACACCTTC.

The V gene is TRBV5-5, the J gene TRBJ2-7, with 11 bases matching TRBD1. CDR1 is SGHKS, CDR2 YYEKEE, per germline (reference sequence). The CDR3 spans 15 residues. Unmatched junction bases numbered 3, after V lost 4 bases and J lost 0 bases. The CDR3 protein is CASSAGTGGSYEQYF. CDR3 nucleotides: TGTGCCAGCAGCGCGGGGACAGGGGGCTCCTACGAGCAGTACTTC.

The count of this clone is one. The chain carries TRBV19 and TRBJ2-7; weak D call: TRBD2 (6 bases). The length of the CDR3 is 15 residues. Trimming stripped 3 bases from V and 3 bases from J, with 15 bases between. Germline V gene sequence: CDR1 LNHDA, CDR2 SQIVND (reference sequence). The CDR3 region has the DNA TGTGCCAGTAGTATCCGGGCGGGGCAGGTCTACGAGCAGTACTTC. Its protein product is CASSIRAGQVYEQYF.

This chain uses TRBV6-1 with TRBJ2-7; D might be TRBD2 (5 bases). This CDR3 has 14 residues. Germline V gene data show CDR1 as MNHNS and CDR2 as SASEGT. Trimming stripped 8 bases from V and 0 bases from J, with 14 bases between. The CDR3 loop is CASVGDYGSYEQYF. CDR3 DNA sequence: TGTGCCAGCGTAGGAGACTACGGCTCCTACGAGCAGTACTTC.

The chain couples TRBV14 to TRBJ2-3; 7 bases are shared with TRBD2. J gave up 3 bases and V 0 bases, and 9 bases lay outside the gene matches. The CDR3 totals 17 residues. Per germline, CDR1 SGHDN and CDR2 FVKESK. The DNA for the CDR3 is TGTGCCAGCAGCCAAGATGCAGCGGAGGGAGGGACAGATACGCAGTATTTT. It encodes CASSQDAAEGGTDTQYF.

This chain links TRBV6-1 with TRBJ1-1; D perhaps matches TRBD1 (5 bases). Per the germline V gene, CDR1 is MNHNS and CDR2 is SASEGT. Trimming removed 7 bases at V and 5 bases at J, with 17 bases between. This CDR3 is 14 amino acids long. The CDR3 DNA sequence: TGTGCCAGCACCCAGGGTTTGGGGGGGACTGAAGCTTTCTTT. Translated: CASTQGLGGTEAFF.

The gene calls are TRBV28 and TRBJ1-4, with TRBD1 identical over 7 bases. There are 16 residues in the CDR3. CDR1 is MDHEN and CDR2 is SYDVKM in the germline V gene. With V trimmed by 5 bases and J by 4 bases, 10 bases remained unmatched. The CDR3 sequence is CASSPRAGQINEKLFF. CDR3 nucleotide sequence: TGTGCCAGCAGTCCGAGGGCGGGACAGATTAATGAAAAACTGTTTTTT.

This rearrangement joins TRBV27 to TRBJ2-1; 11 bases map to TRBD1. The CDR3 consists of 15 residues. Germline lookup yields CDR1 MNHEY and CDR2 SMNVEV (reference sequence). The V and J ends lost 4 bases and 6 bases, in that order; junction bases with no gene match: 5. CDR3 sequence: CASSSGQGAFNEQFF. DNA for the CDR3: TGTGCCAGCAGTTCCGGACAGGGGGCATTCAATGAGCAGTTCTTC.

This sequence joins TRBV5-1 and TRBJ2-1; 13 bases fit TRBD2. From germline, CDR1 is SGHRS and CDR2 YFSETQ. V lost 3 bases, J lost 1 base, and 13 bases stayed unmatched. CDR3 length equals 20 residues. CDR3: CASSSPKTSGRPLSYNEQFF. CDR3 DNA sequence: TGCGCCAGCAGCTCTCCGAAGACTAGCGGGAGGCCCCTATCCTACAATGAGCAGTTCTTC.

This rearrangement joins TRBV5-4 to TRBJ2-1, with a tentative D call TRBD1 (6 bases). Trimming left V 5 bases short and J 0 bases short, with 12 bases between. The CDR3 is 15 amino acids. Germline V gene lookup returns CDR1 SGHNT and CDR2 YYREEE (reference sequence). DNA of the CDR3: TGTGCCAGCAGTCTCACAGGGAGCTCCTACAATGAGCAGTTCTTC. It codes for CASSLTGSSYNEQFF.

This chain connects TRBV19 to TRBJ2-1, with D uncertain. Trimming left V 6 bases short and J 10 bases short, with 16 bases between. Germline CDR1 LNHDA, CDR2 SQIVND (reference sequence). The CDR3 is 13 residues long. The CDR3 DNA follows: TGTGCCAGTAGCAATACCAGGATTGGCGAGCAGTTCTTC. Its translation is CASSNTRIGEQFF.

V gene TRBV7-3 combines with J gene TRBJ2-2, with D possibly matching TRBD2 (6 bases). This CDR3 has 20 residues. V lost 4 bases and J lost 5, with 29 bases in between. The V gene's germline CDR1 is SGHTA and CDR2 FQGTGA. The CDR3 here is CASSSPSPGLNLGGTGELFF. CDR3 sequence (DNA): TGTGCCAGCAGCTCCCCTTCTCCGGGACTCAACCTTGGGGGGACCGGGGAGCTGTTTTTT.

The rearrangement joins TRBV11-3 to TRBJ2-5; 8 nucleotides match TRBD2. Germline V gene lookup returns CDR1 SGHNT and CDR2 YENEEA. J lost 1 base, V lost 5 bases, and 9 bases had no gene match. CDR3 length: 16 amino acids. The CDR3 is CASSPGTSGTQETQYF. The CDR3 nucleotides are TGTGCCAGCAGCCCAGGCACTAGCGGAACCCAAGAGACCCAGTACTTC. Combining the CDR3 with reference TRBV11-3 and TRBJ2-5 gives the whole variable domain EAGVVQSPRYKIIEKKQPVAFWCNPISGHNTLYWYLQNLGQGPELLIRYENEEAVDDSQLPKDRFSAERLKGVDSTLKIQPAELGDSAVYLCASSPGTSGTQETQYFGPGTRLLVL.

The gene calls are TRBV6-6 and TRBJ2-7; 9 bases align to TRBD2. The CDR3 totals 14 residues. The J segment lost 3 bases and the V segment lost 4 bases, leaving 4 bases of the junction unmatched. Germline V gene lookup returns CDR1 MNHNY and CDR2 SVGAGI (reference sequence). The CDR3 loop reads CASSWSSGNYEQYF. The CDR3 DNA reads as TGTGCCAGCAGTTGGTCTAGCGGGAACTACGAGCAGTACTTC.

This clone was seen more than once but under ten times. The CDR3 region has the DNA TGTGCCAGCACTATCGGGACTTACATTTCCTACGAGCAGTACTTC. This sequence encodes CASTIGTYISYEQYF. The gene calls are TRBV7-8 and TRBJ2-7; TRBD2 might be the D (6 bases). Germline loops: CDR1 SGHVS, CDR2 FQNEAQ. The V gene lost 7 bases and the J gene lost 1 base, with 17 bases spanning the gap. The CDR3 runs to 15 residues.

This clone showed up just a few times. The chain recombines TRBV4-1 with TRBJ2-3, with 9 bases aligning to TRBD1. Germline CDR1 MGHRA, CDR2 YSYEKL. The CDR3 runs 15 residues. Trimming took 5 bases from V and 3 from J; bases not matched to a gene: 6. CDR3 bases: TGCGCCAGCAGCACGACAGGGGGGCAAACAGATACGCAGTATTTT. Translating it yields CASSTTGGQTDTQYF.

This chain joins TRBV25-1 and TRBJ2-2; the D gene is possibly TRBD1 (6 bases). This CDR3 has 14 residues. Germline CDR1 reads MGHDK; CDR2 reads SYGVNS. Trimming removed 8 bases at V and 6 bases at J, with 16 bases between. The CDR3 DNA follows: TGTGCCAGCTCGCACGTTCAGGGGTCCGGGGAGCTGTTTTTT. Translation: CASSHVQGSGELFF. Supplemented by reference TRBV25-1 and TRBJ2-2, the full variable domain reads EADIYQTPRYLVIGTGKKITLECSQTMGHDKMYWYQQDPGMELHLIHYSYGVNSTEKGDLSSESTVSRIRTEHFPLTLESARPSHTSQYLCASSHVQGSGELFFGEGSRLTVL.

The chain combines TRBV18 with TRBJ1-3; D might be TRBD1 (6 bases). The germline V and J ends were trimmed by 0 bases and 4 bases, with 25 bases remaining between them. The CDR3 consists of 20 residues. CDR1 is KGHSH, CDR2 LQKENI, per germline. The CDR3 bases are TGTGCCAGCTCACCACCAACGGGGGGCAGGATCTTTACCGCGGGAAACACCATATATTTT. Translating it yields CASSPPTGGRIFTAGNTIYF.